The next 28 T cell receptor beta chains were all read from a single sample in a study of CD8+ T cells in alopecia areata. The pooled cutaneous lymph node cells were sorted using several markers (CD4, CD8alpha, NKG2D, NKG2ACE and others). It was cDNA, reverse transcribed from extracted RNA, that served as the sequencing template. The table came from immunoSEQ multiplex PCR; TCRdb's copy has only in-frame clones and leaves some out. Sampling found 290,000 or so clones, none seen once. The sequenced sample was CD4+ T cells sorted from a lymph node. The receptor source for this set is a C3H/HeJ mouse with alopecia areata. These mice share the MHC haplotype H2-k.

Concerning this clone: Mouse gene names apply. The CDR3 end falls 4 residues outside the read, so it is completed with the germline J gene. This chain links TRBV5 with TRBJ2-1; 7 bases align to TRBD1. Germline V CDR1 and CDR2: LGHNA, YNLKQL (reference sequence). V lost 1 base and J lost 2; bases outside the gene matches: 2. The CDR3 totals 15 residues. CDR3 DNA (partial): TGTGCCAGCAGCCAAGGCGGGACAGACTATGCT. This sequence encodes CASSQGGTDYA. The entire CDR3 sequence reads CASSQGGTDYAEQFF.

Concerning this clone: Genes and germline are mouse. Read data end 4 residues before the CDR3 end; the end is taken from the germline J gene. J is TRBJ1-1 and V is TRBV19, with D maybe TRBD1 (6 bases). The length of the CDR3 is 13 residues. Looked up from germline, CDR1 is FNHDT and CDR2 is SITEND (reference sequence). CDR3 residues: CASSIGTETEVFF. Incomplete CDR3 DNA: TGTGCCAGCAGTATAGGGACAGAAACA.

This clone was counted a few times. The genes and germline here are from mouse. The read terminates 4 residues ahead of where the CDR3 ends, so the germline J gene completes it. The genes are TRBV5 and TRBJ2-2; a possible D gene is TRBD1 (6 bases). The CDR3 spans 14 residues. V lost 4 bases and J 1 base, leaving 7 bases between the germline ends. CDR1 is LGHNA, CDR2 YNLKQL, per germline (reference sequence). The covered CDR3 bases are TGTGCCAGCAGCCGGGACAAAAACACCGGG. Residues: CASSRDKNTG. The complete CDR3 protein is CASSRDKNTGQLYF.

Notes on this clone: Genes and germline are mouse. The CDR3 end is not reached by the read, which stops 4 residues before it; the germline J gene fills it in. The gene calls are TRBV13-3 and TRBJ2-5; 8 nucleotides match TRBD2. The V segment lost 3 bases and the J segment 3 bases; nucleotides outside the gene matches: 3. Germline CDR1 is NNHDY and CDR2 is SYVADS. The CDR3 consists of 14 residues. This CDR3 reads CASSVTGGQDTQYF. CDR3 DNA (partial): TGTGCCAGCAGTGTTACTGGGGGTCAAGAC.

In this sample, this clone turned up a few times. Gene names and germline match the mouse. Read coverage stops 4 residues before the CDR3 terminus; the germline J gene supplies the remainder. The sample holds other DNA sequences that translate to the same CDR3. The chain has TRBV13-1 and TRBJ1-2; tentative D call: TRBD1 (5 bases). The CDR3 sequence is 14 residues long. V dropped 2 bases and J dropped 0 bases, with 8 bases sitting between them. Germline assignment: CDR1 NSHNY and CDR2 SYGAGN. Partial CDR3 DNA: TGTGCCAGCAGTGACCAGGGCGCAAACTCC. Translating gives CASSDQGANS. The complete CDR3 protein is CASSDQGANSDYTF.

A remark on this clone: Each gene name is a mouse one. The DNA ends 4 residues before the CDR3 does, and the rest of the CDR3 is filled in from the germline J gene. This sample also contains other DNA sequences that code for the same CDR3. The chain has TRBV5 and TRBJ1-2; D call uncertain. The CDR3 contains 14 residues. V lost 0 bases, J lost 0 bases, and 5 bases lay in between. Germline assignment: CDR1 LGHNA and CDR2 YNLKQL (reference sequence). The chain's CDR3 is CASSQDSSNSDYTF. The CDR3 DNA, read in part, is TGTGCCAGCAGCCAAGACAGCTCAAACTCC.

A word on this clone: Gene labels here are mouse ones. The read finishes 4 residues shy of the CDR3 end, and the germline J gene is used to complete it. The chain uses TRBV13-3 and TRBJ2-4; TRBD1 aligns across 10 bases. Per germline, CDR1 NNHDY and CDR2 SYVADS. CDR3 length: 15 amino acids. The CDR3 here is CASSETGGEENTLYF. Incomplete CDR3 DNA: TGTGCCAGCAGTGAGACAGGGGGCGAGGAAAAC.

With respect to this clone: The gene names given are mouse names. The read comes to an end 4 residues before the CDR3 does, leaving the germline J gene to fill in the end. The same CDR3 arises from other DNA sequences in this sample as well. This chain links TRBV13-2 with TRBJ2-5; 7 nucleotides line up with TRBD2. V gave up 0 bases and J gave up 3 bases; unmatched junction bases: 4. CDR1 and CDR2 (germline): NNHNN, SYGAGS (reference sequence). The CDR3 length is 15 residues. The sequenced part of the CDR3 DNA is TGTGCCAGCGGTGATGCCGTGGGGGGACAAGAC. Translation: CASGDAVGGQD. The entire CDR3 reads CASGDAVGGQDTQYF.

This clone has only a few counts. Genes here carry mouse names. Read coverage stops 4 residues before the CDR3 terminus; the germline J gene supplies the remainder. The V and J genes are TRBV5 and TRBJ1-1; D remains ambiguous. Germline CDR1 LGHNA, CDR2 YNLKQL (reference sequence). The CDR3 spans 14 residues. V lost 1 base and J lost 4, with 10 bases in between. The sequenced part of the CDR3 DNA is TGTGCCAGCAGCCAAGGAAACCAGGTCACA. Translation gives CASSQGNQVT. The whole CDR3 is CASSQGNQVTEVFF.

To note about this clone: Gene names are mouse gene names. The CDR3 end falls 4 residues outside the read, so it is completed with the germline J gene. This rearrangement joins TRBV19 to TRBJ2-7; D unresolved. The CDR3 has 12 amino acids. CDR1 is FNHDT, CDR2 SITEND, per germline (reference sequence). The CDR3: CASSIAVDEQYF. The sequenced part of the CDR3 DNA is TGTGCCAGCAGTATAGCTGTGGAT. The entire variable domain, with the rest obtained from reference TRBV19 and TRBJ2-7, is as follows: GGIITQTPKFLIGQEGQKLTLKCQQNFNHDTMYWYRQDSGKGLRLIYYSITENDLQKGDLSEGYDASREKKSSFSLTVTSAQKNEMAVFLCASSIAVDEQYFGPGTRLTVL.

As for this clone: Each gene name is a mouse one. The read falls 4 residues short of the CDR3 end, and the missing part is taken from the germline J gene. The chain links TRBV5 to TRBJ1-1; D is unclear. The CDR3 covers 12 residues. CDR1 and CDR2 from the germline V gene are LGHNA and YNLKQL (reference sequence). Trimming shortened V by 4 bases and J by 0 bases, and 3 bases separated the two germline ends. Partial CDR3 DNA: TGTGCCAGCAGCCTCCCAAACACA. Its translation is CASSLPNT. The complete CDR3 protein is CASSLPNTEVFF.

The table lists this clone with a few counts. Mouse gene names and germline throughout. The CDR3 extends 4 residues past the end of the read, so its final part is completed from the germline J gene. Different DNA sequences within this sample yield the same CDR3. The V call is TRBV19, the J call TRBJ2-2; maybe TRBD1 (6 bases). Germline V gene data show CDR1 as FNHDT and CDR2 as SITEND (reference sequence). There are 15 residues in the CDR3. The V end lost 6 bases, the J end lost 0 bases, and 12 bases lay between the germline ends. The CDR3 sequence: CASTAGTTNTGQLYF. Partial CDR3 DNA: TGTGCCAGCACGGCCGGGACAACAAACACCGGG.

This clone came up a few times. Gene names follow the mouse nomenclature. The read falls 4 residues short of the CDR3 end, and the missing part is taken from the germline J gene. At the DNA level, this CDR3 is encoded by other sequences in the same sample as well. This chain connects TRBV19 to TRBJ2-2, with 11 bases identical to TRBD2. From germline, CDR1 is FNHDT and CDR2 SITEND (reference sequence). The CDR3 is made up of 14 amino acids. Trimming removed 3 bases from V and 5 bases from J; junction bases left unmatched: 0. The CDR3 sequence: CASSRTGGTGQLYF. The sequenced part of the CDR3 DNA is TGTGCCAGCAGTAGGACTGGGGGGACCGGG.

This clone was counted between two and nine times. Any gene name here is a mouse gene name. The sequenced fragment ends 4 residues before the CDR3 boundary, so the rest is inferred from the germline J gene. Other DNA sequences from this sample encode an identical CDR3 as well. The chain combines TRBV19 with TRBJ1-1, with 10 bases identical to TRBD1. J was trimmed by 0 bases and V by 5 bases; bases with no gene match: 4. This CDR3 has 15 amino acids. Germline V gene lookup returns CDR1 FNHDT and CDR2 SITEND (reference sequence). CDR3 protein: CASSPGTGANTEVFF. The covered CDR3 bases are TGTGCCAGCAGCCCTGGGACAGGGGCAAACACA.

This clone has just a few counts. Gene names are the mouse ones. The DNA ends 4 residues before the CDR3 does, and the rest of the CDR3 is filled in from the germline J gene. The chain has TRBV19 and TRBJ2-1; 7 bases are shared with TRBD1. The CDR3 length is 12 residues. The germline V gene encodes CDR1 FNHDT and CDR2 SITEND (reference sequence). The CDR3 loop reads CASTKQGAEQFF. The sequenced CDR3 bases are TGTGCCAGCACCAAACAGGGGGCT.

This clone was detected a few times. Gene names follow the mouse nomenclature. The CDR3 end lies 4 residues beyond the end of the read and is filled in from the germline J gene. The genes are TRBV13-1 and TRBJ2-3; weak D call: TRBD2 (5 bases). The ends were cut back, 3 bases at V and 0 bases at J, with 11 bases in the middle. Looked up from germline, CDR1 is NSHNY and CDR2 is SYGAGN. There are 15 residues in the CDR3. This CDR3 is CASSAPGPSAETLYF. The CDR3 bases that were read are TGTGCCAGCAGTGCCCCTGGGCCTAGTGCAGAA.

This clone came up a few times. The listed genes are named as in mouse. The read is 4 residues too short to cover the CDR3 end, so that end is filled in from the germline J gene. The J gene is TRBJ2-1, the V gene TRBV5, with 8 bases identical to TRBD1. This CDR3 comprises 12 residues. CDR1 LGHNA and CDR2 YNLKQL come from the germline V gene (reference sequence). The sequenced part of the CDR3 DNA is TGTGCAGCAGGGGGCCCGTATGCT. This translates into CAAGGPYA. The full CDR3 is CAAGGPYAEQFF.

This clone has just a few counts. Here the gene names and germline are mouse. The read ends 4 residues early relative to the CDR3; the germline J gene fills the gap. This chain links TRBV19 with TRBJ1-2; a weak D match, TRBD1 (6 bases). The V gene's germline CDR1 is FNHDT and CDR2 SITEND (reference sequence). The ends were cut back, 0 bases at V and 0 bases at J, with 9 bases in the middle. The CDR3 has 15 amino acids. The sequenced CDR3 bases are TGTGCCAGCAGTATAGGAGGGGGTTCAAACTCC. Translated, it gives CASSIGGGSNS. The full CDR3 sequence reads CASSIGGGSNSDYTF.

This clone was counted a few times. The genes and germline here are from mouse. The CDR3 end is not reached by the read, which stops 4 residues before it; the germline J gene fills it in. The V call is TRBV17, the J call TRBJ2-7; D might be TRBD1 (6 bases). Trimming stripped 2 bases from V and 2 bases from J, with 10 bases between. The CDR3 length is 14 residues. In germline, CDR1 is MNHDT, CDR2 YYDKIL. The sequenced CDR3 bases are TGTGCTAGCAGTAGACGGCAGGGGACCTAT. It translates to CASSRRQGTY. The entire CDR3 protein is CASSRRQGTYEQYF.

In regard to this clone: These gene names are mouse names. The CDR3 is cut off 4 residues early in the read; its end comes from the germline J gene. The chain uses TRBV13-3 and TRBJ1-1; 7 positions agree with TRBD1. Germline CDR1 and CDR2: NNHDY and SYVADS. V gave up 0 bases and J gave up 3 bases; unmatched junction bases: 5. The CDR3 has 15 residues. CDR3 DNA, as far as it was read: TGTGCCAGCAGTGATGAGGGGGCATCGGACACA. Amino acid sequence: CASSDEGASDT. The full CDR3 protein reads CASSDEGASDTEVFF.

This clone was found a few times. Gene names and germline refer to mouse. The DNA ends 4 residues before the CDR3 does, and the rest of the CDR3 is filled in from the germline J gene. The gene calls are TRBV17 and TRBJ2-7; D is undetermined. V gave up 2 bases and J gave up 0 bases, with 5 bases separating them. Germline values: CDR1 MNHDT, CDR2 YYDKIL. The CDR3 runs to 13 residues. CDR3 protein: CASSRKGSYEQYF. Incomplete CDR3 DNA: TGTGCTAGCAGTAGAAAGGGCTCCTAT. Complete variable domain (other parts from reference TRBV17 and TRBJ2-7): DTTVKQNPRYKLARVGKPVNLICSQTMNHDTMYWYQKKPNQAPKLLLFYYDKILNREADTFEKFQSSRPNNSFCSLYIGSAGLEYSAMYLCASSRKGSYEQYFGPGTRLTVL.

On this clone itself: Here the gene names and germline are mouse. The CDR3 end is not reached by the read, which stops 4 residues before it; the germline J gene fills it in. Different DNA sequences within this sample yield the same CDR3. The chain is built from TRBV31 and TRBJ2-5; D gene unclear. The CDR3 consists of 12 residues. CDR1 is GKSSPN, CDR2 SITVG, per germline. The V and J ends lost 3 bases and 2 bases respectively, with 6 bases between them. The chain's CDR3 is CAWSQVQDTQYF. The CDR3 bases that were read are TGTGCCTGGAGCCAGGTCCAAGAC.

Note on this clone: Gene and germline names: mouse. The read terminates 3 residues before the CDR3 end, so the remaining end is supplied by the germline J gene. The chain is built from TRBV13-1 and TRBJ1-6; maybe TRBD1 (6 bases). TRBJ1-6 is known as an ORF, though its function is uncertain. The CDR3 has 14 residues. V was clipped by 5 bases and J by 4 bases, with 10 bases between them. CDR1 is NSHNY and CDR2 is SYGAGN in the germline V gene. CDR3: CASRRQEYNSPLYF. The part of the CDR3 DNA that was read is TGTGCCAGCAGAAGACAGGAATATAATTCGCCC.

In its sample, this clone was seen a few times. The listed genes are named as in mouse. The read stops 4 residues short of the end of the CDR3; the missing end is completed from the germline J gene. V is TRBV13-1 and J is TRBJ2-3; 7 positions match TRBD2. V gave up 0 bases and J gave up 0 bases; unmatched junction bases: 4. Germline V CDR1 and CDR2: NSHNY, SYGAGN. The CDR3 consists of 16 residues. The CDR3 region is CASSDARWGSAETLYF. The sequenced CDR3 bases are TGTGCCAGCAGTGATGCCCGCTGGGGGAGTGCAGAA.

Concerning this clone itself: Mouse gene names and germline throughout. The CDR3 goes on 4 residues after the read ends, and that part is filled in from the germline J gene. Within the sample, other DNA sequences also encode this same CDR3. This chain joins TRBV13-3 and TRBJ2-4; no clear D. CDR3 size: 14 residues. Trimming took off 0 bases at V and 0 bases at J, with 5 bases between the two ends. Germline V CDR1 and CDR2: NNHDY, SYVADS. CDR3 loop: CASSDDSSQNTLYF. The CDR3 DNA, read in part, is TGTGCCAGCAGTGATGACAGTAGTCAAAAC.

With respect to this clone: Germline and genes: mouse. The CDR3 goes on 3 residues after the read ends, and that part is filled in from the germline J gene. This chain links TRBV19 with TRBJ1-6; 10 bases agree with TRBD1. TRBJ1-6 falls under the ORF class, with uncertain function. The CDR3 extends over 15 amino acids. J lost 6 bases, V lost 2 bases, and 2 bases had no gene match. Germline CDR1 and CDR2: FNHDT and SITEND (reference sequence). The sequenced part of the CDR3 DNA is TGTGCCAGCAGTATGGGACAGGGGCCTAATTCGCCC. It specifies CASSMGQGPNSP. The whole CDR3 reads CASSMGQGPNSPLYF.

About this clone: The genes and germline here are from mouse. The observed sequence ends 4 residues before the CDR3 terminus, with the missing tail filled in from the germline J gene. Other DNA sequences in this specimen translate into the identical CDR3. The V gene is TRBV19, the J gene TRBJ2-1; 7 bases are a match to TRBD1. Germline CDR1 FNHDT, CDR2 SITEND (reference sequence). The CDR3 has 14 amino acids. J gave up 3 bases and V 2 bases, and 2 bases lay outside the gene matches. The CDR3 is CASSMSGGYAEQFF. The part of the CDR3 DNA that was read is TGTGCCAGCAGTATGTCAGGGGGCTATGCT.

As to this clone: Germline and genes: mouse. The CDR3 is cut off 4 residues early in the read; its end comes from the germline J gene. The chain recombines TRBV19 with TRBJ2-2; 7 bases fit TRBD1. The CDR3 covers 13 residues. After removal of 3 bases from V and 5 bases from J, the junction contained 1 base not matched to a gene. CDR1 and CDR2 (germline): FNHDT, SITEND (reference sequence). CDR3 bases read: TGTGCCAGCAGTAAGACAGGGACCGGG. Translated: CASSKTGTG. The complete CDR3 reads CASSKTGTGQLYF.